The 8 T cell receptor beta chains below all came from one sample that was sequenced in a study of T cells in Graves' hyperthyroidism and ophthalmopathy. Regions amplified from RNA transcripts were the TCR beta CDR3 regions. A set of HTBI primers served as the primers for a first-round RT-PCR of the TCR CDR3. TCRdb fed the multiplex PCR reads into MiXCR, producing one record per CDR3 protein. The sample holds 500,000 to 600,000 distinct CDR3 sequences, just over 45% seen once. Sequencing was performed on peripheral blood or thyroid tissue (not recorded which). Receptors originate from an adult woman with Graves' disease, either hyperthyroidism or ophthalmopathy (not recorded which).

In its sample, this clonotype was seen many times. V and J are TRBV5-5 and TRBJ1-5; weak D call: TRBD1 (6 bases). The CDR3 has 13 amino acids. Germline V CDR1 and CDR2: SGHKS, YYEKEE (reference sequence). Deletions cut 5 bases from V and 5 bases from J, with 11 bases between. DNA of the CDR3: TGTGCCAGCAGTTGGGGGGCTTATCAGCCCCAGCATTTT. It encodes CASSWGAYQPQHF. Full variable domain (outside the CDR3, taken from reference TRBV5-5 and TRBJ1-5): DAGVTQSPTHLIKTRGQQVTLRCSPISGHKSVSWYQQVLGQGPQFIFQYYEKEERGRGNFPDRFSARQFPNYSSELNVNALLLGDSALYLCASSWGAYQPQHFGDGTRLSIL.

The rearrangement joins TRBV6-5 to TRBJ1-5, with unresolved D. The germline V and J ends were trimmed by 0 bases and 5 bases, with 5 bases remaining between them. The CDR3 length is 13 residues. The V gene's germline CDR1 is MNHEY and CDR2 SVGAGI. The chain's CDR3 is CASSYSWDQPQHF. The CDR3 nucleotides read TGTGCCAGCAGTTACTCGTGGGATCAGCCCCAGCATTTT.

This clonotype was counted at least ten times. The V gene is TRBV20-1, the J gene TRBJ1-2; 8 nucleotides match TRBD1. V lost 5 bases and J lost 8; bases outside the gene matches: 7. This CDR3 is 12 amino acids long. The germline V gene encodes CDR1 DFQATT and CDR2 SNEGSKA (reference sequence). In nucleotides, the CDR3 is TGCAGTGCTCCAGGACAGGGTTGGGGCTACACCTTC. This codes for CSAPGQGWGYTF.

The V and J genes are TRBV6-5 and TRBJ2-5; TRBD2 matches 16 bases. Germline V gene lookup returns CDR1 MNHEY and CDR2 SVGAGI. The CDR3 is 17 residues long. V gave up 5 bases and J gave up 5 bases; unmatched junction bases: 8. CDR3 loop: CASSGTSGRAGKETQYF. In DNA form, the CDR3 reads TGTGCCAGCAGTGGGACTAGCGGGAGGGCCGGGAAGGAGACCCAGTACTTC.

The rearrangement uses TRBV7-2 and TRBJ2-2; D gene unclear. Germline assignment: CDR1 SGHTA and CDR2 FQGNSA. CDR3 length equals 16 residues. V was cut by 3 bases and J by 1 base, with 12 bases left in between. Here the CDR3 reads CASSLSRKKNTGELFF. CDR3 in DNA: TGTGCCAGCAGCTTGTCTCGAAAGAAGAACACCGGGGAGCTGTTTTTT.

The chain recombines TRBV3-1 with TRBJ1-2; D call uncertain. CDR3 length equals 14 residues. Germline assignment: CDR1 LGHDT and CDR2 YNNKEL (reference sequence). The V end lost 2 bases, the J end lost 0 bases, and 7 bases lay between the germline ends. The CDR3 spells CASSQMTTNYGYTF. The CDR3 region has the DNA TGTGCCAGCAGCCAAATGACTACTAACTATGGCTACACCTTC.

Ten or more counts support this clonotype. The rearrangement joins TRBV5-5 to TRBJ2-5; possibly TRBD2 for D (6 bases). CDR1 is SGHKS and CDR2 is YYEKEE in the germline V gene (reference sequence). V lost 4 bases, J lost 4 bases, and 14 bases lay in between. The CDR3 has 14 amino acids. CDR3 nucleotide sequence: TGTGCCAGCAGCATAACCCGGGGAGGAGAGACCCAGTACTTC. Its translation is CASSITRGGETQYF.

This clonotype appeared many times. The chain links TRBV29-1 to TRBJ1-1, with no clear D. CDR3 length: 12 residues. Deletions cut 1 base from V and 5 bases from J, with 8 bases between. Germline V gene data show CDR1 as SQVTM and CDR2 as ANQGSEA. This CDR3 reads CSVEVSGTEAFF. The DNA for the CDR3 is TGCAGCGTTGAAGTTTCAGGAACTGAAGCTTTCTTT.